This T cell receptor (beta chain) was found in a study of T cells in localized non-small cell lung cancer. Findings and limits, study-wide: Clonality of T cells reached its maximum in uninvolved adjacent lung, surpassing tumor. Only one tumor region went through sequencing, so heterogeneity may still be there. Detection in adjacent lung was observed for a median roughly 57 of the top 100 tumor clones. An association was observed between higher blood T cell density and longer overall survival.

Trimming took 3 bases from V and 3 from J, leaving 13 bases between them. This CDR3 comprises 15 residues. Germline loops: CDR1 SGDLS, CDR2 YYNGEE. Some clones are missing from TCRdb's copy, which holds only in-frame ones; the method was immunoSEQ multiplex PCR. The table has roughly 3,300 clones, about 29% seen once; the top ten hold 8.5%. This clone is categorized as medium-sized. What it binds is unknown. This chain links TRBV9 with TRBJ2-1; weak D call: TRBD1 (6 bases). The sequence derives from a man aged 35 to 69 with stage I lung adenocarcinoma. The source was lung tumor tissue, collected before any cancer treatment. The CDR3 reads CASSGRTALYNEQFF. DNA for the CDR3: TGTGCCAGCAGCGGACGGACAGCCCTCTACAATGAGCAGTTCTTC.